The T cell receptor beta chain described here comes from a study of shared clonotypes between healthy human individuals. At a deep level, the assay was run. Sequencing was performed with immunoSEQ multiplex PCR; in TCRdb, only in-frame clones are kept and a portion is missing. Of some 740,000 clones listed, around 93% are singletons. Selected positively for CCR7 and CD45RO-negative, naive CD8 cells excluded terminally differentiated effector memory CD45RA+ cells. The source material was naive CD8+ T cells sorted from blood. This sequence originates from a young man in good health.

For the CDR3, the DNA is TGTGCCAGTAGTCCGGGACTAGCGGGACAAGAGACCCAGTACTTC. Translation gives CASSPGLAGQETQYF. V is TRBV19 and J is TRBJ2-5; TRBD2 matches at 13 bases. This CDR3 has 15 amino acids. The V segment lost 5 bases and the J segment 2 bases; nucleotides outside the gene matches: 2. From germline, CDR1 is LNHDA and CDR2 SQIVND (reference sequence).